This T cell receptor beta chain was sequenced for a study of blood T cell repertoires in COVID-19. Study information: Spain, Italy and the United States supplied samples that represented acute and convalescent COVID-19. T cells, B-cell-depleted T cells, or PBMCs provided the cDNA or gDNA that served as material.

Under the authors' procedure: By means of reference gene primer amplification, nucleated cell counts were estimated. Profiled with immunoSEQ multiplex PCR; TCRdb holds only in-frame clones, not every one. V, J and clone size were drawn from that table, and D and trimming were deduced from the DNA. The repertoire holds 20,000 to 30,000 clones, around nine tenths seen once, with approximately 5% in the top ten. This clonotype was sampled from a man between 50 and 59 years old with active COVID-19. Sequencing was done on a sample of peripheral blood.

The CDR3 loop reads CASSQDRDGGDSTDTQYF. The DNA for the CDR3 is TGCGCCAGCAGCCAAGATAGGGACGGGGGGGATTCCACAGATACGCAGTATTTT. This chain connects TRBV4-1 to TRBJ2-3, with 8 bases matching TRBD2. This CDR3 is 18 amino acids long. The V and J ends lost 0 bases and 2 bases, in that order; junction bases with no gene match: 10. CDR1 MGHRA and CDR2 YSYEKL come from the germline V gene.